One and the same sample provided the 32 T cell receptor beta chains below, sequenced in a study of T-cell reconstitution after alpha-beta-depleted transplantation in children. As it was prepared, the TCRbeta library received unique molecular identifiers. TCRdb redid the calling of the PCR reads with MiXCR, one entry per CDR3 protein. The top ten clones hold about 5.5% of a sample with roughly 200,000 distinct CDR3 sequences, roughly 7% of them seen once. Source: PBMCs, taken before TCRalphabeta/CD19-depleted stem cell transplant. The receptors derive from a boy younger than 10 with acute lymphoblastic leukemia, due to receive a stem cell transplant.

This clonotype was counted many times. The rearrangement uses TRBV2 and TRBJ2-2; 10 bases fit TRBD2. V lost 5 bases, J lost 5 bases, and 5 bases stayed unmatched. CDR3 length equals 15 residues. Per germline, CDR1 SNHLY and CDR2 FYNNEI. CDR3 DNA sequence: TGTGCCAGCAGTCCTGAACTAGCGGGGACCGGGGAGCTGTTTTTT. It translates to CASSPELAGTGELFF. The variable domain in full, completed from reference TRBV2 and TRBJ2-2, reads EPEVTQTPSHQVTQMGQEVILRCVPISNHLYFYWYRQILGQKVEFLVSFYNNEISEKSEIFDDQFSVERPDGSNFTLKIRSTKLEDSAMYFCASSPELAGTGELFFGEGSRLTVL.

This clonotype appeared many times. This chain uses TRBV7-2 with TRBJ2-7; the D is unclear. V was clipped by 2 bases and J by 0 bases, with 8 bases between them. This CDR3 region has 14 residues. Germline values: CDR1 SGHTA, CDR2 FQGNSA. CDR3 in amino acids: CASSLNSNSYEQYF. The CDR3 DNA follows: TGTGCCAGCAGCTTAAACTCAAACTCCTACGAGCAGTACTTC.

This clonotype was detected a few times. The chain combines TRBV2 with TRBJ2-6; 7 nucleotides line up with TRBD1. This CDR3 is built from 13 residues. Germline CDR1 reads SNHLY; CDR2 reads FYNNEI. Trimming cost V 7 bases and J 12 bases; bases outside gene matches: 9. CDR3 sequence: CASTQQGPSVLTF. CDR3 DNA sequence: TGTGCCAGCACCCAACAGGGGCCATCCGTCCTGACTTTC.

This clonotype was seen ten or more times. V usage is TRBV7-9 and J usage is TRBJ2-2; D ambiguous. Germline V gene sequence: CDR1 SEHNR, CDR2 FQNEAQ (reference sequence). This CDR3 comprises 12 residues. Trimming removed 6 bases from V and 6 bases from J, with 8 bases in between. This chain's CDR3 is CASRRLPGELFF. The CDR3 DNA sequence: TGTGCCAGCAGACGACTTCCCGGGGAGCTGTTTTTT. The full variable domain, completed using reference TRBV7-9 and TRBJ2-2, is DTGVSQNPRHKITKRGQNVTFRCDPISEHNRLYWYRQTLGQGPEFLTYFQNEAQLEKSRLLSDRFSAERPKGSFSTLEIQRTEQGDSAMYLCASRRLPGELFFGEGSRLTVL.

This clonotype was counted ten times or more. The V call is TRBV10-3, the J call TRBJ2-7, with 7 bases aligning to TRBD1. The germline V gene has CDR1 ENHRY and CDR2 SYGVKD. Trimming took 10 bases from V and 5 from J; bases not matched to a gene: 11. The CDR3 length is 13 residues. This CDR3 is CATKTRQGDEQYF. In nucleotides, the CDR3 is TGTGCCACAAAAACCCGACAGGGCGACGAGCAGTACTTC.

This clonotype was detected ten times or more. This chain links TRBV3-1 with TRBJ2-5; unclear D gene. The CDR3 contains 14 residues. Deletions cut 3 bases from V and 7 bases from J, with 15 bases between. The V gene's germline CDR1 is LGHDT and CDR2 YNNKEL (reference sequence). The CDR3: CASSQGSLVGTQYF. CDR3 nucleotides: TGTGCCAGCAGCCAGGGAAGCCTGGTTGGGACCCAGTACTTC.

This clonotype was counted at least ten times. The chain is built from TRBV6-5 and TRBJ2-3, with D perhaps matching TRBD2 (5 bases). The CDR3 sequence is 13 residues long. The V end was cut by 6 bases, the J end by 5 bases, with 12 bases between. Germline V gene data show CDR1 as MNHEY and CDR2 as SVGAGI. This CDR3 is CASRTRVGDTQYF. In DNA, the CDR3 is TGTGCCAGCAGAACGAGGGTAGGAGATACGCAGTATTTT.

This clonotype was observed at least ten times. The V and J genes are TRBV6-1 and TRBJ2-3; D is ambiguous. V was clipped by 6 bases and J by 6 bases, with 10 bases between them. Germline CDR1 is MNHNS and CDR2 is SASEGT. The CDR3 extends over 12 amino acids. In DNA, the CDR3 is TGTGCCAGCAGAAGAACCGGCGATACGCAGTATTTT. It codes for CASRRTGDTQYF.

DNA for the CDR3: TGCAGTGCTCAGGACGGGCAGCCCTACAATGAGCAGTTCTTC. The encoded protein is CSAQDGQPYNEQFF. The chain links TRBV20-1 to TRBJ2-1, with D hard to call. The CDR3 length is 14 residues. V was trimmed by 5 bases and J by 2 bases, leaving 13 bases between them. Germline V gene data show CDR1 as DFQATT and CDR2 as SNEGSKA (reference sequence).

At least ten counts were recorded for this clonotype. The chain is built from TRBV20-1 and TRBJ2-5, with D possibly TRBD2 on 6 matching bases. V gave up 5 bases and J gave up 3 bases, with 19 bases separating them. The CDR3 loop spans 15 amino acids. The germline gives CDR1 DFQATT, CDR2 SNEGSKA (reference sequence). The CDR3 region is CSAPQGAGSKETQYF. CDR3 coding DNA: TGCAGTGCTCCCCAAGGGGCGGGGTCCAAAGAGACCCAGTACTTC.

The table lists this clonotype with many counts. The rearrangement links TRBV5-1 to TRBJ2-3; D gene uncertain. Germline V CDR1 and CDR2: SGHRS, YFSETQ. The CDR3 spans 16 residues. Trimming stripped 0 bases from V and 1 base from J, with 12 bases between. The CDR3 DNA is TGCGCCAGCAGCTTGGCGGCGGATCGGGGCACAGATACGCAGTATTTT. Protein: CASSLAADRGTDTQYF.

The table lists this clonotype with many counts. J is TRBJ2-7 and V is TRBV28; 8 nucleotides agree with TRBD1. Trimming removed 6 bases from V and 5 bases from J; junction bases left unmatched: 9. The CDR3 has 14 amino acids. Germline V gives CDR1 MDHEN, CDR2 SYDVKM. CDR3 DNA: TGTGCCAGCAGCGCGGACAGGGCGGTACACGAGCAGTACTTC. Protein product: CASSADRAVHEQYF.

In this sample, this clonotype turned up many times. This rearrangement joins TRBV28 to TRBJ2-1; 9 bases match TRBD2. Germline lookup yields CDR1 MDHEN and CDR2 SYDVKM. The CDR3 runs 14 residues. Germline trimming cut 3 bases from V and 6 bases from J; bases unmatched to any gene: 3. The CDR3 reads CASSFVAGVNEQFF. The CDR3 region has the DNA TGTGCCAGCAGTTTTGTAGCGGGAGTCAATGAGCAGTTCTTC.

V gene TRBV27 combines with J gene TRBJ2-2; D is unresolved. With 1 base removed from V and 1 base from J, the gap between germline ends came to 13 bases. This CDR3 spans 17 amino acids. The germline CDR1 and CDR2 sequences are MNHEY and SMNVEV (reference sequence). CDR3 bases: TGTGCCAGCAGTTTATACGTCCTCGGGTTGAACACCGGGGAGCTGTTTTTT. Its translation is CASSLYVLGLNTGELFF.

This clonotype was seen many times. The V gene is TRBV7-3, the J gene TRBJ1-1; no firm D call. CDR3 length equals 14 residues. Per the germline V gene, CDR1 is SGHTA and CDR2 is FQGTGA. V lost 1 base to trimming and J lost 3 bases, with 9 bases between them. The CDR3 DNA follows: TGTGCCAGCAGCTTAAATATCGGGGACACTGAAGCTTTCTTT. This gives the protein CASSLNIGDTEAFF.

This clonotype was counted at least ten times. The chain joins TRBV27 to TRBJ2-3; 8 positions match TRBD2. After removal of 3 bases from V and 8 bases from J, the junction contained 7 bases not matched to a gene. The CDR3 contains 14 residues. Germline CDR1 MNHEY, CDR2 SMNVEV (reference sequence). The CDR3 region is CASSFTGGLGTQYF. CDR3 nucleotide sequence: TGTGCCAGCAGTTTTACGGGGGGGCTTGGTACGCAGTATTTT.

J is TRBJ2-7 and V is TRBV18; possibly TRBD1 for D (6 bases). CDR1 and CDR2 from the germline V gene are KGHSH and LQKENI. The CDR3 loop spans 16 amino acids. The germline V and J ends were trimmed by 1 base and 9 bases, with 22 bases remaining between them. CDR3 DNA: TGTGCCAGCTCACCACGGGAATGTACGGGACACCCAGTGCAGTACTTC. Protein: CASSPRECTGHPVQYF.

This clonotype appeared many times. The genes are TRBV27 and TRBJ1-5; D perhaps matches TRBD1 (6 bases). CDR1 MNHEY and CDR2 SMNVEV come from the germline V gene (reference sequence). With 5 bases removed from V and 5 bases from J, the gap between germline ends came to 13 bases. The CDR3 extends over 14 amino acids. CDR3 sequence (DNA): TGTGCCAGCAGTACCACAGGGCGTTATCAGCCCCAGCATTTT. The encoded protein is CASSTTGRYQPQHF.

This clonotype was detected ten times or more. The chain is built from TRBV25-1 and TRBJ2-5; the match to TRBD2 covers 11 bases. The trim removed 3 bases at V and 5 bases at J, leaving 8 bases unmatched. Germline V CDR1 and CDR2: MGHDK, SYGVNS. The CDR3 has 16 residues. This CDR3 reads CASSEAQGLAVETQYF. Written as DNA, the CDR3 is TGTGCCAGCAGTGAGGCCCAGGGACTAGCGGTCGAGACCCAGTACTTC.

This clonotype was recorded many times. The rearrangement uses TRBV5-5 and TRBJ1-1; D unclear. This CDR3 region has 13 residues. The germline V gene has CDR1 SGHKS and CDR2 YYEKEE (reference sequence). Trimming left V 2 bases short and J 1 base short, with 6 bases between. CDR3 loop: CASSFWRNTEAFF. CDR3 bases: TGTGCCAGCAGCTTCTGGAGGAACACTGAAGCTTTCTTT.

This clonotype showed up many times. The J gene is TRBJ2-1, the V gene TRBV5-4, with 7 bases that match TRBD2. This CDR3 has 16 residues. Per the germline V gene, CDR1 is SGHNT and CDR2 is YYREEE (reference sequence). The trim removed 0 bases at V and 1 base at J, leaving 4 bases unmatched. This CDR3 is CASSLDEGGSYNEQFF. Written as DNA, the CDR3 is TGTGCCAGCAGCTTGGATGAGGGAGGGTCCTACAATGAGCAGTTCTTC.

In this sample, this clonotype turned up many times. The chain employs TRBV7-2 and TRBJ1-2; perhaps TRBD1 as D (5 bases). The CDR3 contains 13 residues. Germline V CDR1 and CDR2: SGHTA, FQGNSA. Trimming removed 5 bases at V and 4 bases at J, with 11 bases between. CDR3 sequence: CASSEGRGYGYTF. DNA for the CDR3: TGTGCCAGCAGCGAGGGGCGCGGCTATGGCTACACCTTC.

This clonotype has a handful of counts. CDR3 loop: CASGGHEAYEQYF. DNA of the CDR3: TGTGCCAGCGGGGGACACGAGGCCTACGAGCAGTACTTC. The chain uses TRBV2 and TRBJ2-7; possible D gene TRBD1, 6 bases. Germline loops: CDR1 SNHLY, CDR2 FYNNEI. The germline V and J ends were trimmed by 8 bases and 2 bases, with 13 bases remaining between them. This CDR3 is 13 amino acids long. Filled out from reference TRBV2 and TRBJ2-7, the complete variable domain reads EPEVTQTPSHQVTQMGQEVILRCVPISNHLYFYWYRQILGQKVEFLVSFYNNEISEKSEIFDDQFSVERPDGSNFTLKIRSTKLEDSAMYFCASGGHEAYEQYFGPGTRLTVT.

This clonotype occurred many times. The chain recombines TRBV28 with TRBJ2-1, with TRBD2 matching 7 bases. V lost 1 base to trimming and J lost 4 bases; unmatched junction nucleotides: 4. Germline V lookup: CDR1 MDHEN, CDR2 SYDVKM. CDR3 size: 15 residues. For the CDR3, the DNA is TGTGCCAGCAGTTTATTTGGCGGGGGTTACAATGAGCAGTTCTTC. This translates into CASSLFGGGYNEQFF.

This clonotype was detected ten times or more. CDR3 sequence: CASSYPNRDAEAFF. CDR3 nucleotides: TGTGCCAGCAGTTACCCGAACCGTGATGCAGAAGCTTTCTTT. The gene calls are TRBV6-5 and TRBJ1-1; D remains ambiguous. V was clipped by 2 bases and J by 8 bases, with 15 bases between them. Per the germline V gene, CDR1 is MNHEY and CDR2 is SVGAGI. The CDR3 consists of 14 residues.

CDR3 protein: CASSQVGGRLRKLFF. The CDR3 DNA follows: TGTGCCAGCAGCCAAGTCGGGGGGCGCTTACGGAAACTGTTTTTT. The rearrangement uses TRBV14 and TRBJ1-4, with a weak D call TRBD1 (6 bases). Trimming removed 1 base at V and 11 bases at J, with 17 bases between. The CDR3 has 15 amino acids. Germline loops: CDR1 SGHDN, CDR2 FVKESK.

The chain has TRBV7-8 and TRBJ2-3; D call uncertain. Germline V gives CDR1 SGHVS, CDR2 FQNEAQ. Trimming shortened V by 8 bases and J by 0 bases, and 12 bases separated the two germline ends. This CDR3 has 14 residues. The CDR3 here is CASLVGGSTDTQYF. CDR3 sequence (DNA): TGTGCCAGCTTAGTTGGCGGAAGCACAGATACGCAGTATTTT.

This clonotype appeared many times. The chain recombines TRBV28 with TRBJ2-7; maybe TRBD2 (6 bases). Germline values: CDR1 MDHEN, CDR2 SYDVKM. The CDR3 length is 14 residues. The V end was cut by 0 bases, the J end by 2 bases, with 8 bases between. The CDR3 nucleotides are TGTGCCAGCAGTTTATGGGGGGGACCCTACGAGCAGTACTTC. It translates to CASSLWGGPYEQYF.

This clonotype was counted many times. CDR3 region: CASSHYRAYYEQYF. The CDR3 nucleotides are TGTGCCAGCAGCCATTACAGGGCATACTACGAGCAGTACTTC. The chain employs TRBV14 and TRBJ2-7; D perhaps matches TRBD1 (6 bases). Germline CDR1 SGHDN, CDR2 FVKESK. Trimming cost V 3 bases and J 3 bases, with 12 bases left between them. This CDR3 region has 14 residues.

This clonotype was seen repeatedly, ten times or more. The CDR3: CASSFGRLANQETQYF. In DNA form, the CDR3 reads TGTGCCAGCAGTTTCGGCCGGTTAGCCAACCAAGAGACCCAGTACTTC. The chain has TRBV12-3 or TRBV12-4 and TRBJ2-5; D call uncertain. This CDR3 has 16 amino acids. V was pared by 3 bases and J by 0 bases, with 14 bases between.

This clonotype appeared many times. The chain uses TRBV7-9 and TRBJ1-2; D call uncertain. The CDR3 is made up of 14 amino acids. V was cut by 1 base and J by 2 bases, with 8 bases left in between. Germline values: CDR1 SEHNR, CDR2 FQNEAQ (reference sequence). CDR3 sequence reads: CASSLVGSNYGYTF. In nucleotides, the CDR3 is TGTGCCAGCAGCTTAGTGGGGAGCAACTATGGCTACACCTTC. The variable domain in full, with the rest retrieved from reference TRBV7-9 and TRBJ1-2, is DTGVSQNPRHKITKRGQNVTFRCDPISEHNRLYWYRQTLGQGPEFLTYFQNEAQLEKSRLLSDRFSAERPKGSFSTLEIQRTEQGDSAMYLCASSLVGSNYGYTFGSGTRLTVV.

This clonotype was counted only a few times. The chain carries TRBV20-1 and TRBJ1-4; D is ambiguous. Trimming pared 5 bases from V and 12 bases from J, leaving 13 bases between. Germline lookup yields CDR1 DFQATT and CDR2 SNEGSKA (reference sequence). There are 11 residues in the CDR3. CDR3 in DNA: TGCAGTGCTTTAGGAGGGAAGGAACTGTTTTTT. Translated: CSALGGKELFF.